Shown below are 26 T cell receptor beta chains from a single sample sequenced in a study of molecular identifiers for immune sequencing clone quantification. TCRdb re-called the PCR reads through MiXCR, storing one row per CDR3 protein. The repertoire consists of a few hundred thousand distinct CDR3 sequences, with 24% occurring once and the leading ten covering about 0.73%. The sequenced sample was naive CD8+ T cells from blood, with Jurkat cell RNA spiked in. As to subset: FACS-sorted CD8+CD4-CCR7+CD45RA+ naive T cells. These receptors came from a human donor in good health. Some libraries in this study had Jurkat cell RNA spiked in.

This clonotype was seen only a few times. The CDR3, as DNA: TGTGCCAGCAGCTTAGGTCGGGGGAGGAACTATGGCTACACCTTC. Its translation: CASSLGRGRNYGYTF. V is TRBV7-6 and J is TRBJ1-2; a possible D gene is TRBD1 (5 bases). This CDR3 has 15 residues. Germline V CDR1 and CDR2: SGHVS, FNYEAQ. Trimming cost V 1 base and J 2 bases, with 11 bases left between them. The variable domain in full, with the rest retrieved from reference TRBV7-6 and TRBJ1-2, is GAGVSQSPRYKVTKRGQDVALRCDPISGHVSLYWYRQALGQGPEFLTYFNYEAQQDKSGLPNDRFSAERPEGSISTLTIQRTEQRDSAMYRCASSLGRGRNYGYTFGSGTRLTVV.

This clonotype showed up many times. The V gene is TRBV7-2, the J gene TRBJ2-7; 9 bases map to TRBD2. This CDR3 is built from 14 residues. Germline V gene sequence: CDR1 SGHTA, CDR2 FQGNSA. Losses at the gene ends were 6 bases for V and 2 bases for J; bases not matched to a gene: 5. CDR3 sequence reads: CASSFSGGTYEQYF. The CDR3 DNA follows: TGTGCCAGCAGTTTTAGCGGGGGAACCTACGAGCAGTACTTC.

This chain links TRBV12-3 or TRBV12-4 with TRBJ2-7; TRBD2 is a possible D gene (8 bases). Trimming took off 5 bases at V and 6 bases at J, with 14 bases between the two ends. The CDR3 totals 13 residues. The chain's CDR3 is CASSPGRGLEQYF. For the CDR3, the DNA is TGTGCCAGCAGTCCCGGGAGGGGGCTCGAGCAGTACTTC.

This clonotype was detected many times. The V call is TRBV2, the J call TRBJ2-3; the match to TRBD2 covers 9 bases. The CDR3 is made up of 14 amino acids. The germline gives CDR1 SNHLY, CDR2 FYNNEI. V gave up 4 bases and J gave up 1 base; unmatched junction bases: 0. CDR3 in DNA: TGTGCCAGCAGTGGGACTAGCGGCACAGATACGCAGTATTTT. Its translation is CASSGTSGTDTQYF.

V usage is TRBV14 and J usage is TRBJ2-3, with D tentatively TRBD1 (6 bases). The V and J ends lost 4 bases and 2 bases respectively, with 19 bases between them. Germline values: CDR1 SGHDN, CDR2 FVKESK. The CDR3 sequence is 17 residues long. CDR3 sequence: CASSLQKYRDTTDTQYF. The CDR3 DNA follows: TGTGCCAGCAGCCTTCAGAAATACCGGGACACCACAGATACGCAGTATTTT.

The rearrangement joins TRBV4-3 to TRBJ1-1; 9 bases align to TRBD1. Germline assignment: CDR1 LGHNA and CDR2 YSLEER. V shed 0 bases and J 10 bases; nucleotides not matched to a gene: 3. This CDR3 has 13 residues. The CDR3 here is CASSQDRDRVAFF. The DNA for the CDR3 is TGCGCCAGCAGCCAAGATAGGGACAGGGTAGCTTTCTTT.

This clonotype was counted a few times. V gene TRBV7-9 combines with J gene TRBJ2-7; 9 nucleotides line up with TRBD2. Germline V gives CDR1 SEHNR, CDR2 FQNEAQ (reference sequence). J gave up 3 bases and V 3 bases, and 6 bases lay outside the gene matches. The CDR3 has 15 amino acids. The CDR3 sequence: CASSFGNSGSYEQYF. The CDR3 DNA follows: TGTGCCAGCAGCTTTGGGAATAGCGGGAGCTACGAGCAGTACTTC. Supplemented by reference TRBV7-9 and TRBJ2-7, the full variable domain reads DTGVSQNPRHKITKRGQNVTFRCDPISEHNRLYWYRQTLGQGPEFLTYFQNEAQLEKSRLLSDRFSAERPKGSFSTLEIQRTEQGDSAMYLCASSFGNSGSYEQYFGPGTRLTVT.

CDR3 sequence reads: CASSHYILGRSYQETQYF. In DNA, the CDR3 is TGTGCCAGCAGCCACTATATACTCGGACGGAGTTACCAAGAGACCCAGTACTTC. This chain joins TRBV7-2 and TRBJ2-5; no reliable D call. There are 18 residues in the CDR3. The germline CDR1 and CDR2 sequences are SGHTA and FQGNSA. V was trimmed by 5 bases and J by 0 bases, leaving 22 bases between them.

There are a few counts of this clonotype. The V call is TRBV7-9, the J call TRBJ2-7; 10 bases line up with TRBD2. After removal of 2 bases from V and 5 bases from J, the junction contained 12 bases not matched to a gene. Germline CDR1 and CDR2: SEHNR and FQNEAQ (reference sequence). The CDR3 covers 17 residues. The CDR3 DNA sequence: TGTGCCAGCAGCTTACCAGCGGGAGGGCTCCCAACGGACGAGCAGTACTTC. It translates to CASSLPAGGLPTDEQYF.

The chain couples TRBV11-2 to TRBJ1-3; D ambiguous. The CDR3 contains 16 residues. V lost 5 bases and J lost 0, with 14 bases in between. Germline CDR1 reads SGHAT; CDR2 reads FQNNGV. The CDR3 DNA follows: TGTGCCAGCAGCCCCTGGACGGGCAACTCTGGAAACACCATATATTTT. Residues: CASSPWTGNSGNTIYF.

This clonotype was seen a few times. The chain is built from TRBV7-9 and TRBJ1-2, with D perhaps TRBD1 (5 bases). Germline CDR1 and CDR2: SEHNR and FQNEAQ (reference sequence). V lost 4 bases and J 3 bases, leaving 18 bases between the germline ends. The CDR3 is made up of 16 amino acids. The CDR3 spells CASSSGSIGRDYGYTF. The DNA of the CDR3 is TGTGCCAGCAGCTCTGGGTCAATAGGCAGGGACTATGGCTACACCTTC.

This rearrangement joins TRBV4-3 to TRBJ2-4, with TRBD2 matching over 8 bases. V gave up 1 base and J gave up 0 bases; unmatched junction bases: 14. The CDR3 runs 20 residues. Germline V CDR1 and CDR2: LGHNA, YSLEER. DNA of the CDR3: TGCGCCAGCAGCCAAGTAGACCGGGGGGGCCTCGGGGTAGCCAAAAACATTCAGTACTTC. It codes for CASSQVDRGGLGVAKNIQYF.

This clonotype was detected many times. The chain combines TRBV11-2 with TRBJ2-1; D uncertain. From germline, CDR1 is SGHAT and CDR2 FQNNGV. The CDR3 loop spans 14 amino acids. The V end lost 1 base, the J end lost 4 bases, and 8 bases lay between the germline ends. CDR3 DNA sequence: TGTGCCAGCAGCTTAGCTCAGGATTACAATGAGCAGTTCTTC. This sequence encodes CASSLAQDYNEQFF. The full variable domain, its missing parts supplied by reference TRBV11-2 and TRBJ2-1, is EAGVAQSPRYKIIEKRQSVAFWCNPISGHATLYWYQQILGQGPKLLIQFQNNGVVDDSQLPKDRFSAERLKGVDSTLKIQPAKLEDSAVYLCASSLAQDYNEQFFGPGTRLTVL.

The chain recombines TRBV4-3 with TRBJ2-6; possibly TRBD2 for D (5 bases). Looked up from germline, CDR1 is LGHNA and CDR2 is YSLEER. Between the trimmed V and J ends, which lost 2 bases and 1 base, there was a span of 9 bases. The CDR3 consists of 16 residues. This CDR3 is CASSQWERSGANVLTF. Written as DNA, the CDR3 is TGCGCCAGCAGCCAATGGGAGAGATCTGGGGCCAACGTCCTGACTTTC.

In regard to this clonotype: Likely a read error: the CDR3 ends without its conserved phenylalanine or tryptophan. This chain links TRBV11-2 with TRBJ2-1; either TRBD1 or TRBD2 may supply D (5 bases each). This CDR3 has 15 residues. Between the trimmed V and J ends, which lost 3 bases and 0 bases, there was a span of 9 bases. Per germline, CDR1 SGHAT and CDR2 FQNNGV. In DNA form, the CDR3 reads TGTGCCAGCAGCTTCGGGACCAGCTCCTACAATGAGCAGTTCATC. Encoded protein: CASSFGTSSYNEQFI.

This clonotype appeared a few times. The chain has TRBV11-2 and TRBJ2-3; D gene ambiguous. Per the germline V gene, CDR1 is SGHAT and CDR2 is FQNNGV. This CDR3 is 14 amino acids long. V was clipped by 1 base and J by 3 bases, with 8 bases between them. The CDR3 DNA reads TGTGCCAGCAGCTTAGTGATGTATACAGATACGCAGTATTTT. It yields the protein CASSLVMYTDTQYF.

This clonotype was seen repeatedly, ten times or more. The genes are TRBV27 and TRBJ2-3; tentatively, D is TRBD1 (5 bases). The CDR3 totals 13 residues. Germline-derived CDR1 and CDR2 are MNHEY and SMNVEV (reference sequence). With 6 bases removed from V and 2 bases from J, the gap between germline ends came to 9 bases. CDR3 sequence reads: CASRPGHTDTQYF. In nucleotides, the CDR3 is TGTGCCAGCAGACCCGGACACACAGATACGCAGTATTTT.

The chain recombines TRBV19 with TRBJ2-3; 7 positions agree with TRBD2. Germline CDR1 reads LNHDA; CDR2 reads SQIVND (reference sequence). The V and J ends lost 4 bases and 6 bases, in that order; junction bases with no gene match: 10. The CDR3 runs 15 residues. The CDR3 protein is CASSTPGGREDTQYF. Here the CDR3 DNA reads TGTGCCAGTAGTACCCCCGGCGGGAGAGAGGATACGCAGTATTTT.

The V and J genes are TRBV20-1 and TRBJ2-2; no clear D gene. With 0 bases removed from V and 6 bases from J, the gap between germline ends came to 8 bases. The CDR3 consists of 13 residues. CDR1 and CDR2 from the germline V gene are DFQATT and SNEGSKA (reference sequence). The CDR3 region is CSAREGVSGELFF. For the CDR3, the DNA is TGCAGTGCTAGAGAAGGCGTTTCCGGGGAGCTGTTTTTT.

A word on this clonotype: A junction end diverges from the germline sequence, so it may reflect a read error. The chain recombines TRBV28 with TRBJ1-1; D perhaps matches TRBD1 (6 bases). CDR1 is MDHEN and CDR2 is SYDVKM in the germline V gene. The CDR3 has 14 residues. The CDR3 nucleotides are TGTGCCAGCAGTTTGGGCCAGGGGAACACTGAAGCTCTCTTT. Protein product: CASSLGQGNTEALF.

The chain uses TRBV20-1 and TRBJ1-2; D ambiguous. Germline CDR1 reads DFQATT; CDR2 reads SNEGSKA (reference sequence). Trimming removed 0 bases at V and 1 base at J, with 9 bases between. This CDR3 region has 14 residues. In nucleotides, the CDR3 is TGCAGTGCTAGAGATTTGGCAGTTAACTATGGCTACACCTTC. It specifies CSARDLAVNYGYTF.

The rearrangement joins TRBV18 to TRBJ2-3, with 13 positions matching TRBD2. The J segment lost 3 bases and the V segment lost 6 bases, leaving 6 bases of the junction unmatched. Germline CDR1 and CDR2: KGHSH and LQKENI. The length of the CDR3 is 16 residues. CDR3 in amino acids: CASSEGLAGLTDTQYF. CDR3 nucleotide sequence: TGTGCCAGCTCGGAGGGACTAGCGGGACTAACAGATACGCAGTATTTT.

This clonotype appeared a few times. CDR3 nucleotide sequence: TGTGCCAGCAGCGTAGGGGCTAGCGGCCAAGAGACCCAGTACTTC. It is translated as CASSVGASGQETQYF. The chain carries TRBV9 and TRBJ2-5; 7 bases match TRBD2. This CDR3 region has 15 residues. Germline assignment: CDR1 SGDLS and CDR2 YYNGEE. Losses at the gene ends were 0 bases for V and 1 base for J; bases not matched to a gene: 3. Based on the CDR3 plus reference TRBV9 and TRBJ2-5, the full variable domain is DSGVTQTPKHLITATGQRVTLRCSPRSGDLSVYWYQQSLDQGLQFLIQYYNGEERAKGNILERFSAQQFPDLHSELNLSSLELGDSALYFCASSVGASGQETQYFGPGTRLLVL.

The V and J genes are TRBV4-1 and TRBJ1-1, with D tentatively TRBD1 (5 bases). CDR1 is MGHRA and CDR2 is YSYEKL in the germline V gene. Trimming pared 1 base from V and 0 bases from J, leaving 15 bases between. CDR3 size: 17 residues. The CDR3, as DNA: TGCGCCAGCAGCCAAGCAGGGAACGCTTTCATGAACACTGAAGCTTTCTTT. This sequence encodes CASSQAGNAFMNTEAFF.

J is TRBJ2-3 and V is TRBV11-2, with D perhaps TRBD2 (6 bases). Germline CDR1 and CDR2: SGHAT and FQNNGV. This CDR3 has 13 amino acids. The germline V and J ends were trimmed by 4 bases and 13 bases, with 18 bases remaining between them. The CDR3 protein is CASSSVDGGGEYF. In nucleotides, the CDR3 is TGTGCCAGCAGCTCAGTCGACGGGGGTGGAGAGTATTTT.

The chain carries TRBV19 and TRBJ2-1; 7 nucleotides agree with TRBD2. This CDR3 has 14 amino acids. CDR1 LNHDA and CDR2 SQIVND come from the germline V gene (reference sequence). The trim removed 4 bases at V and 2 bases at J, leaving 2 bases unmatched. CDR3 DNA sequence: TGTGCCAGTAGTAAGACTAGCCCCTACAATGAGCAGTTCTTC. It is translated as CASSKTSPYNEQFF.